Detailed here is one T cell receptor (beta chain). As yet, its antigen is unknown. The assay was immunoSEQ multiplex PCR, and TCRdb's table has in-frame clones only and misses some. This table has about 32,000 clones, more than 85% appearing once. Per the germline V gene, CDR1 is LNHDA and CDR2 is SQIVND (reference sequence). The CDR3 sequence is 15 residues long. V was clipped by 1 base and J by 15 bases, with 22 bases between them. The record originates from a study of PD-1 blockade in classical Hodgkin lymphoma. Study-level background: Every 2 weeks, patients had 3 mg/kg nivolumab intravenously.

As to time point: cycle 4 day 1 (C4D1), after six to seven weeks of nivolumab. All the patients suffered relapse after autologous stem cell transplantation, and brentuximab vedotin exposure differed. Purification of CD4+ T cells from thawed PBMCs was performed via magnetic negative selection. Whole-study results and caveats: Significantly greater TCR diversity emerged by C4D1 in CD4+ cells but not CD8+ cells. Whoever responded completely had baseline diversity much like that seen in newly diagnosed patients.

The sample was CD4+ T cells from blood, taken before the fourth cycle of nivolumab. The sequence was collected from a human donor with classical Hodgkin lymphoma. The chain has TRBV19 and TRBJ2-1; D is possibly TRBD1 (6 bases). The CDR3 loop reads CASSIAKKGQGKGFF. CDR3 bases: TGTGCCAGTAGTATAGCCAAAAAGGGTCAGGGGAAGGGGTTCTTC.